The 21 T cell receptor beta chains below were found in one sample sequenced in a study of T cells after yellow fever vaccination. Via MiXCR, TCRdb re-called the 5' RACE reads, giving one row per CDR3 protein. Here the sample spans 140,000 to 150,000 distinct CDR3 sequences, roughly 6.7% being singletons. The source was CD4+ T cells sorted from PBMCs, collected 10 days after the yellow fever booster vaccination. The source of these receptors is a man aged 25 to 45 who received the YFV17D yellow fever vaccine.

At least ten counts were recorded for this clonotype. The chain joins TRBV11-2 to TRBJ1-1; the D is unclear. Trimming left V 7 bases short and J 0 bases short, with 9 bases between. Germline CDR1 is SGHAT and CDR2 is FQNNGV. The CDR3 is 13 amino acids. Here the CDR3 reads CASTLTVNTEAFF. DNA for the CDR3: TGTGCCAGCACCCTGACCGTGAACACTGAAGCTTTCTTT.

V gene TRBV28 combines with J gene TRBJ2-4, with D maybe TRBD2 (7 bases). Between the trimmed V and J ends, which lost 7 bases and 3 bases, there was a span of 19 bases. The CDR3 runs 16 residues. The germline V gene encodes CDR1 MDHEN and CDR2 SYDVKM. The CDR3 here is CASMGLGGPDKNIQYF. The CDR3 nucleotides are TGTGCCAGCATGGGATTGGGGGGGCCGGACAAAAACATTCAGTACTTC.

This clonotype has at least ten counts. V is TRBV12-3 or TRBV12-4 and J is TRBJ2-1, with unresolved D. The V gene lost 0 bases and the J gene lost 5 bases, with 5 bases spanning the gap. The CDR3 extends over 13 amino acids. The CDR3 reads CASSLADHNEQFF. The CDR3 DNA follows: TGTGCCAGCAGTTTAGCGGACCACAATGAGCAGTTCTTC.

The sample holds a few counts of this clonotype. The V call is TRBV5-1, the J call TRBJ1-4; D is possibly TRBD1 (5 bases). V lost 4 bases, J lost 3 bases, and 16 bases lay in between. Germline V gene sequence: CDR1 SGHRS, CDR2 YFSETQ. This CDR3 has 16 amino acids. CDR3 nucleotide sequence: TGCGCCAGCAGCGAGGGACGTCGGGCGGCTAATGAAAAACTGTTTTTT. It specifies CASSEGRRAANEKLFF.

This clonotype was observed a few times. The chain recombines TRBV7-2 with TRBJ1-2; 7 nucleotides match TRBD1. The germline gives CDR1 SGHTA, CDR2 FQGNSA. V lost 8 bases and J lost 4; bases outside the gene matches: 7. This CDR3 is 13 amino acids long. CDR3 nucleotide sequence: TGTGCCAGCGCACAGGGGCTAGGCTATGGCTACACCTTC. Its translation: CASAQGLGYGYTF. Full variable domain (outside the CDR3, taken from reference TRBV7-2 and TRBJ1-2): GAGVSQSPSNKVTEKGKDVELRCDPISGHTALYWYRQSLGQGLEFLIYFQGNSAPDKSGLPSDRFSAERTGGSVSTLTIQRTQQEDSAVYLCASAQGLGYGYTFGSGTRLTVV.

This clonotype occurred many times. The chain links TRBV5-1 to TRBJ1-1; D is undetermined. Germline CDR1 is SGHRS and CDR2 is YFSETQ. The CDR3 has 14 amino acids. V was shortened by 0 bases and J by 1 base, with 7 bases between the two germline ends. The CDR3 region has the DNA TGCGCCAGCAGCTTGGGCCCCGGGAACACTGAAGCTTTCTTT. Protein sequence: CASSLGPGNTEAFF.

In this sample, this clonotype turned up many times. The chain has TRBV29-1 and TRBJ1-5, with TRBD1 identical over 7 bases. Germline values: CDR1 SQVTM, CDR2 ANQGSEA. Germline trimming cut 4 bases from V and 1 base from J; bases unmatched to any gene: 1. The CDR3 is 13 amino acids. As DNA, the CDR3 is TGCAGCGTTGGGACAGGAAGCAATCAGCCCCAGCATTTT. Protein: CSVGTGSNQPQHF.

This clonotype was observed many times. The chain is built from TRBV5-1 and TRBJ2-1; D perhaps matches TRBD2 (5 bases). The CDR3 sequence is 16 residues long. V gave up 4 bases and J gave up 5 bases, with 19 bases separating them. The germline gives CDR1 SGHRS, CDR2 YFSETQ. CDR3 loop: CASSPRAKVSHNEQFF. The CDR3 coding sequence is TGCGCCAGCAGCCCGCGGGCTAAGGTCAGTCACAATGAGCAGTTCTTC.

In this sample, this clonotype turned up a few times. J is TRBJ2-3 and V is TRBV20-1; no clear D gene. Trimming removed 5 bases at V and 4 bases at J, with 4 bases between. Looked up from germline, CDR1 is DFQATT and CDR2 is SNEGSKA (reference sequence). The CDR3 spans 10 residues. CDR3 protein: CSAQPDTQYF. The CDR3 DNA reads TGCAGTGCTCAACCAGATACGCAGTATTTT.

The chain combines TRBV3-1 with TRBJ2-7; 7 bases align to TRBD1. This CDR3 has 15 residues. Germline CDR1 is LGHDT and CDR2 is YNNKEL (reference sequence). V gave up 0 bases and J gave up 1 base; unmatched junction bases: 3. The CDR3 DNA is TGTGCCAGCAGCCAAGAACAGGGGTGGTCCTACGAGCAGTACTTC. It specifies CASSQEQGWSYEQYF.

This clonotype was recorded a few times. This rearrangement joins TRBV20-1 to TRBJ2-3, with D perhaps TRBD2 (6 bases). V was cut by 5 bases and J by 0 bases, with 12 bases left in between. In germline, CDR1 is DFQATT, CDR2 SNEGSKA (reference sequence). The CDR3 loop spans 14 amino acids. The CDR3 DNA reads TGCAGTGCTGACGGGGGTACTAGCACAGATACGCAGTATTTT. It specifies CSADGGTSTDTQYF.

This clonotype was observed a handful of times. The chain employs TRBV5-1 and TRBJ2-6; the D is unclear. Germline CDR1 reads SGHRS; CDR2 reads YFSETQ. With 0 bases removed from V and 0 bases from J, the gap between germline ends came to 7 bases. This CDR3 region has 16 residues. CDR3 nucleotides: TGCGCCAGCAGCTTGGTTGGCAGCTCTGGGGCCAACGTCCTGACTTTC. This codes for CASSLVGSSGANVLTF. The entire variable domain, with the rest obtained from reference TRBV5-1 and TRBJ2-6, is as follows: KAGVTQTPRYLIKTRGQQVTLSCSPISGHRSVSWYQQTPGQGLQFLFEYFSETQRNKGNFPGRFSGRQFSNSRSEMNVSTLELGDSALYLCASSLVGSSGANVLTFGAGSRLTVL.

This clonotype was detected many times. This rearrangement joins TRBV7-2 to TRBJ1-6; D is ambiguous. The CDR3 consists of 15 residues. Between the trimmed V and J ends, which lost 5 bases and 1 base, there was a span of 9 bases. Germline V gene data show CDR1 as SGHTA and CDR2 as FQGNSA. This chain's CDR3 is CASSPQRSYNSPLHF. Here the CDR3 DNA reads TGTGCCAGCAGCCCCCAGAGGTCCTATAATTCACCCCTCCACTTT.

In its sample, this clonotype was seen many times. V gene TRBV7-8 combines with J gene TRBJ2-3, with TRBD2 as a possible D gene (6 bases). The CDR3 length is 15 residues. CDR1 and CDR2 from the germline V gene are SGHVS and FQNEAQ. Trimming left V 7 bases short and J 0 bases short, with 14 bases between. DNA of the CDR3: TGTGCCAGCACCATGCTAGCGACTAGCACAGATACGCAGTATTTT. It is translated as CASTMLATSTDTQYF. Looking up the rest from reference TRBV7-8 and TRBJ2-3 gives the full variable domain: GAGVSQSPRYKVAKRGQDVALRCDPISGHVSLFWYQQALGQGPEFLTYFQNEAQLDKSGLPSDRFFAERPEGSVSTLKIQRTQQEDSAVYLCASTMLATSTDTQYFGPGTRLTVL.

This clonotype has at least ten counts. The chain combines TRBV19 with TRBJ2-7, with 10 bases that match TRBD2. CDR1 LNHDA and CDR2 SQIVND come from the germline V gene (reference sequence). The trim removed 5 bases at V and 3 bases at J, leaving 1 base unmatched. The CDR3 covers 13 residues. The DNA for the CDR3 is TGTGCCAGTAGTGCTAGCGGGGGCTACGAGCAGTACTTC. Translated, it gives CASSASGGYEQYF.

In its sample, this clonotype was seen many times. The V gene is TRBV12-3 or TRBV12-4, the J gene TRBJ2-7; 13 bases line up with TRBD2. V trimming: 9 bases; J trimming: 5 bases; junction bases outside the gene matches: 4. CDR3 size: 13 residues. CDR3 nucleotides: TGTGCCAGTCGGGGACTAGCGGGAAACGAGCAGTACTTC. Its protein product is CASRGLAGNEQYF.

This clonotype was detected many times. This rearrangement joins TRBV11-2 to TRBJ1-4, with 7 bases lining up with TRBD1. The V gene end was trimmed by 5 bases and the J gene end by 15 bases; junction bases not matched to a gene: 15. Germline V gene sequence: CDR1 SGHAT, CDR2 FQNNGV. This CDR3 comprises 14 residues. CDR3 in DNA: TGTGCCAGCAGCGTATCGACAGGGAGCGGGGGGGTGTTTTTT. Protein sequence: CASSVSTGSGGVFF.

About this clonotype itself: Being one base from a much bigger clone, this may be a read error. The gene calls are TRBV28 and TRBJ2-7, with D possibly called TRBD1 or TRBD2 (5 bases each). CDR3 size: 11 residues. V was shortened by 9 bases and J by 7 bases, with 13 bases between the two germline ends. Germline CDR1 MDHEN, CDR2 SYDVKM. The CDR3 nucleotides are TGTGCCAGGAGTCCCGAGGGGGAGCAGTACTTC. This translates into CARSPEGEQYF.

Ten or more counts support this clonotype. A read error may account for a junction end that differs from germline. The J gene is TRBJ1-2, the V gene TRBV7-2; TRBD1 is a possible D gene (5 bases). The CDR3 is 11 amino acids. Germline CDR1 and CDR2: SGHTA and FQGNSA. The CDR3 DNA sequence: TGTGCCAGCAGTTACGCGGGACCTGGAGTCTTC. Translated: CASSYAGPGVF.

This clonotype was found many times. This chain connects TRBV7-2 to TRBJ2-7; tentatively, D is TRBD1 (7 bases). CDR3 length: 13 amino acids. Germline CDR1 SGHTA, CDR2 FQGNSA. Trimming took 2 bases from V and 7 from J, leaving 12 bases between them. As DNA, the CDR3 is TGTGCCAGCAGCTTACACAGGGGAGGTGAGCAGTACTTC. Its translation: CASSLHRGGEQYF.

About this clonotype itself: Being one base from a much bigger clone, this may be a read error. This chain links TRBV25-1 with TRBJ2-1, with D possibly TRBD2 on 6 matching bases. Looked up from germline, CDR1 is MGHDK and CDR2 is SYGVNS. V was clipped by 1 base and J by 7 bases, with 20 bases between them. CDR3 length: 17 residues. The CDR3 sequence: CASSELRGEIYRNEQFF. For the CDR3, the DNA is TGTGCCAGCAGTGAATTGCGGGGAGAGATTTATAGGAATGAGCAGTTCTTC.